The next 10 T cell receptor beta chains were all read from a single sample in a study of blood T cell repertoires in COVID-19. Method: immunoSEQ multiplex PCR; TCRdb's copy keeps in-frame clones and lacks some. The data hold 150,000 to 200,000 clones, with less than 85% observed a single time. The sequencing input was peripheral blood. The receptors were gathered from a human donor with acute or convalescent COVID-19. The donor label of this sample is uncertain.

This chain joins TRBV28 and TRBJ1-6; 8 nucleotides line up with TRBD1. Trimming cost V 5 bases and J 11 bases; bases outside gene matches: 14. This CDR3 contains 16 residues. Germline lookup yields CDR1 MDHEN and CDR2 SYDVKM. CDR3 DNA: TGTGCCAGCAGTCGGACAGGGTCTCTTGTGGGTGCACCCCTCCACTTT. It yields the protein CASSRTGSLVGAPLHF.

CDR3 coding DNA: TGCAGTGCCCCCGGGGGGAATACGCAGTATTTT. Its protein is CSAPGGNTQYF. The gene calls are TRBV20-1 and TRBJ2-3; TRBD2 matches 7 bases. The CDR3 loop spans 11 amino acids. Per the germline V gene, CDR1 is DFQATT and CDR2 is SNEGSKA (reference sequence). Losses at the gene ends were 6 bases for V and 7 bases for J; bases not matched to a gene: 4.

This chain connects TRBV5-4 to TRBJ1-6; 8 bases are shared with TRBD1. Germline lookup yields CDR1 SGHNT and CDR2 YYREEE (reference sequence). The V segment lost 3 bases and the J segment 8 bases; nucleotides outside the gene matches: 7. There are 15 residues in the CDR3. In DNA form, the CDR3 reads TGTGCCAGCAGCTCTGGACAGGGTAATTATTCACCCCTCCACTTT. Encoded protein: CASSSGQGNYSPLHF.

This clone came up a few times. This chain uses TRBV10-2 with TRBJ1-4; no definite D call. The germline V gene has CDR1 WSHSY and CDR2 SAAADI. Trimming removed 8 bases from V and 0 bases from J, with 10 bases in between. This CDR3 has 14 residues. CDR3 amino acids: CASLRHPTNEKLFF. CDR3 bases: TGCGCCAGCCTCCGACATCCAACTAATGAAAAACTGTTTTTT.

The gene calls are TRBV18 and TRBJ2-3; TRBD1 agrees at 7 bases. CDR1 is KGHSH and CDR2 is LQKENI in the germline V gene. The V and J ends lost 6 bases and 6 bases, in that order; junction bases with no gene match: 6. This CDR3 has 13 residues. The CDR3 protein is CASSHTGEDTQYF. As DNA, the CDR3 is TGTGCCAGCTCCCATACAGGGGAGGATACGCAGTATTTT. The variable domain in full, with the rest retrieved from reference TRBV18 and TRBJ2-3, is NAGVMQNPRHLVRRRGQEARLRCSPMKGHSHVYWYRQLPEEGLKFMVYLQKENIIDESGMPKERFSAEFPKEGPSILRIQQVVRGDSAAYFCASSHTGEDTQYFGPGTRLTVL.

CDR3 region: CASSPRTGADTEAFF. The CDR3 region has the DNA TGTGCCAGTAGTCCGAGGACAGGTGCGGACACTGAAGCTTTCTTT. V gene TRBV19 combines with J gene TRBJ1-1, with 7 bases matching TRBD1. Per germline, CDR1 LNHDA and CDR2 SQIVND (reference sequence). Unmatched junction bases numbered 9, after V lost 5 bases and J lost 3 bases. This CDR3 comprises 15 residues.

The chain has TRBV10-3 and TRBJ1-6; 7 bases match TRBD1. The CDR3 contains 14 residues. With 6 bases clipped from V and 7 bases from J, the junction kept 6 bases outside the gene matches. Looked up from germline, CDR1 is ENHRY and CDR2 is SYGVKD. The CDR3 DNA reads TGTGCCATCAGAACACAGGGGACAAATTCACCCCTCCACTTT. As protein: CAIRTQGTNSPLHF.

The genes are TRBV5-1 and TRBJ1-3; D gene ambiguous. Trimming stripped 3 bases from V and 0 bases from J, with 13 bases between. The germline V gene has CDR1 SGHRS and CDR2 YFSETQ. This CDR3 region has 16 residues. CDR3 loop: CASSSWTPDSGNTIYF. In nucleotides, the CDR3 is TGCGCCAGCAGCTCTTGGACTCCTGACTCTGGAAACACCATATATTTT.

This chain links TRBV10-3 with TRBJ1-1; D perhaps matches TRBD1 (5 bases). Between the trimmed V and J ends, which lost 10 bases and 0 bases, there was a span of 18 bases. Germline-derived CDR1 and CDR2 are ENHRY and SYGVKD. This CDR3 contains 15 residues. CDR3 protein: CATQPDTGLNTEAFF. In DNA form, the CDR3 reads TGTGCCACCCAGCCGGACACCGGGTTGAACACTGAAGCTTTCTTT.

The gene calls are TRBV5-1 and TRBJ1-1, with D tentatively TRBD1 (5 bases). Germline V gene sequence: CDR1 SGHRS, CDR2 YFSETQ. Trimming removed 2 bases at V and 2 bases at J, with 13 bases between. The CDR3 spans 15 residues. Here the CDR3 reads CASSFNIGANTEAFF. The CDR3, as DNA: TGCGCCAGCAGCTTTAATATAGGGGCAAACACTGAAGCTTTCTTT.